Each of the 6 T cell receptor beta chains below was sequenced from the same sample in a study of blood T cell repertoires in COVID-19. This table comes from immunoSEQ multiplex PCR, and its TCRdb copy is limited to in-frame clones, with some not included. Of 100,000 to 120,000 clones listed, over 75% are singletons. Sequencing was done on a sample of peripheral blood. These receptors were collected from a man aged 50-59 years with acute or convalescent COVID-19.

The V and J genes are TRBV4-2 and TRBJ2-7; TRBD2 agrees at 8 bases. The V gene end was trimmed by 0 bases and the J gene end by 5 bases; junction bases not matched to a gene: 3. The CDR3 is 14 residues long. Germline CDR1 is LGHNA and CDR2 is YNFKEQ. CDR3 DNA: TGTGCCAGCAGCCAAGAGGGCGGGGGGAACGAGCAGTACTTC. Translated: CASSQEGGGNEQYF.

The genes are TRBV29-1 and TRBJ2-5, with unresolved D. The CDR3 runs to 14 residues. Germline V gives CDR1 SQVTM, CDR2 ANQGSEA. Trimming removed 3 bases from V and 0 bases from J, with 11 bases in between. CDR3 nucleotide sequence: TGCAGCGTTGATGTGGAGCCGTACCAAGAGACCCAGTACTTC. It translates to CSVDVEPYQETQYF. Full variable domain (remainder filled in from reference TRBV29-1 and TRBJ2-5): SAVISQKPSRDICQRGTSLTIQCQVDSQVTMMFWYRQQPGQSLTLIATANQGSEATYESGFVIDKFPISRPNLTFSTLTVSNMSPEDSSIYLCSVDVEPYQETQYFGPGTRLLVL.

The rearrangement links TRBV28 to TRBJ1-3; the D gene is possibly TRBD1 (5 bases). V lost 7 bases and J 7 bases, leaving 17 bases between the germline ends. Germline CDR1 is MDHEN and CDR2 is SYDVKM. The CDR3 covers 14 residues. CDR3 loop: CASTPGGEGNTIYF. The CDR3 DNA reads TGTGCCAGCACCCCGGGGGGGGAGGGTAACACCATATATTTT.

The V gene is TRBV6-6, the J gene TRBJ1-1; TRBD1 agrees at 8 bases. V lost 2 bases to trimming and J lost 1 base; unmatched junction nucleotides: 6. Germline CDR1 reads MNHNY; CDR2 reads SVGAGI (reference sequence). The CDR3 length is 16 residues. CDR3 nucleotides: TGTGCCAGCAGTTACCGCCAGGGGGCTTGGAACACTGAAGCTTTCTTT. This translates into CASSYRQGAWNTEAFF.

This clone was observed a handful of times. The chain combines TRBV27 with TRBJ2-7; TRBD1 matches at 7 bases. CDR3 size: 16 residues. Looked up from germline, CDR1 is MNHEY and CDR2 is SMNVEV (reference sequence). V shed 4 bases and J 4 bases; nucleotides not matched to a gene: 13. The CDR3, as DNA: TGTGCCAGCAGTTGGGACGCGACAGGGATAAGGTACGAGCAGTACTTC. Amino acids: CASSWDATGIRYEQYF.

CDR3 amino acids: CASSYSGQEHSPLHF. In DNA, the CDR3 is TGTGCCAGCAGTTACTCTGGGCAGGAACATTCACCCCTCCACTTT. The V call is TRBV6-5, the J call TRBJ1-6; D remains unclear. Trimming took off 0 bases at V and 8 bases at J, with 11 bases between the two ends. The CDR3 length is 15 residues. Germline lookup yields CDR1 MNHEY and CDR2 SVGAGI.